This TCR beta chain was observed in a study of blood T cell repertoires in COVID-19. About the research overall: Samples came from the United States, Italy and Spain, spanning acute and convalescent COVID-19.

With V trimmed by 6 bases and J by 4 bases, 5 bases remained unmatched. The germline V gene encodes CDR1 MNHEY and CDR2 SVGAGI. The CDR3 extends over 13 amino acids. Some clones are missing from TCRdb's copy, which holds only in-frame ones; the method was immunoSEQ multiplex PCR. The sample lists some 26,000 clones; about 83% were seen once. Sequencing used peripheral blood. This clonotype originated in a man aged 65 to 85 with acute or convalescent COVID-19. J is TRBJ1-2 and V is TRBV6-5, with 7 bases aligning to TRBD1. The CDR3 DNA reads as TGTGCCAGCAGCTCCGGGACAGTCTATGGCTACACCTTC. As protein: CASSSGTVYGYTF.